Listed below are T cell receptor beta chains from one sample, sequenced in a study of T cells in Graves' hyperthyroidism and ophthalmopathy. TCRdb itself ran the multiplex PCR reads through MiXCR, one entry per CDR3 protein. Of under 750,000 distinct CDR3 sequences in the sample, roughly a sixth were seen once. The sample was blood. Every receptor here comes from a woman between 45 and 65 years old with Graves' hyperthyroidism that later progressed to Graves' ophthalmopathy. Each CDR3 is given with its conserved first and last residue. The order of the fields is clone size, J gene, D gene, V gene, CDR3 DNA, CDR3 protein. D genes are given only for firm matches. Expanded clones get a size class; other rows say once, few or many, or leave the size out.

size: -
J: TRBJ1-5
D: TRBD1
V: TRBV27
DNA: TGTGCCAGCAGTCGAGGACAGGGTCTGGGGCAGCCCCAGCATTTT
CDR3: CASSRGQGLGQPQHF

size: -
J: TRBJ1-1
D: -
V: TRBV19
DNA: TGTGCCACCGGGGTGATTATGAACACTGAAGCTTTCTTT
CDR3: CATGVIMNTEAFF

size: -
J: TRBJ2-3
D: TRBD1
V: TRBV6-5
DNA: TGTGCCAGCAGTCACACCGGGACAGGGTTCCCAGATACGCAGTATTTT
CDR3: CASSHTGTGFPDTQYF

size: -
J: TRBJ2-3
D: -
V: TRBV12-3/TRBV12-4
DNA: TGTGCCAGCAGTACTTCAGAAAGCAGGGACACAGATACGCAGTATTTT
CDR3: CASSTSESRDTDTQYF

size: -
J: TRBJ1-5
D: -
V: TRBV19
DNA: TGTGCCAGTAGTATAGTTGGGGACCAGCATTTT
CDR3: CASSIVGDQHF

size: few
J: TRBJ2-1
D: -
V: TRBV6-1
DNA: TGTGCCAGCACCCGACAGGGAGGGGTAAATGAGCAGTTCTTC
CDR3: CASTRQGGVNEQFF

size: many
J: TRBJ2-5
D: TRBD1
V: TRBV2
DNA: TGTGCCAGCAGTTCTATTACAGGGGGAGAGACCCAGTACTTC
CDR3: CASSSITGGETQYF

size: many
J: TRBJ2-5
D: TRBD1
V: TRBV5-8
DNA: TGTGCCAGCAGCGCACAGGGGGCTGTGGAGACCCAGTACTTC
CDR3: CASSAQGAVETQYF

size: -
J: TRBJ2-7
D: -
V: TRBV29-1
DNA: TGCAGCGGTCTTGACCCTCGAGCCTACGAGCAGTACTTC
CDR3: CSGLDPRAYEQYF

size: many
J: TRBJ1-1
D: -
V: TRBV3-1
DNA: TGTGCCAGCAGAATAGACAGAGCTTCCACTGAAGCTTTCTTT
CDR3: CASRIDRASTEAFF

size: -
J: TRBJ1-5
D: -
V: TRBV6-1
DNA: TGTGCCAGCAGTGAAGACGCAGGGCTTAATCAGCCCCAGCATTTT
CDR3: CASSEDAGLNQPQHF

size: -
J: TRBJ1-3
D: -
V: TRBV6-2/TRBV6-3
DNA: TGTGCCAGCAGGTATTCACAGGGAGTCTCTGGAAACACCATATATTTT
CDR3: CASRYSQGVSGNTIYF

size: many
J: TRBJ2-1
D: -
V: TRBV7-2
DNA: TGTGCCAGCAGCTATACTAGCATGTACAATGAGCAGTTCTTC
CDR3: CASSYTSMYNEQFF

size: few
J: TRBJ2-2
D: -
V: TRBV27
DNA: TGTGCCAGCAGTAACCCGGGACGGGAAAACACCGGGGAGCTGTTTTTT
CDR3: CASSNPGRENTGELFF

size: few
J: TRBJ1-1
D: -
V: TRBV19
DNA: TGTGCCAGTAGTATTTGGGTTGGACCGAGGCACACTTCTGAAGCTTTCTTT
CDR3: CASSIWVGPRHTSEAFF

size: many
J: TRBJ2-1
D: TRBD2
V: TRBV13
DNA: TGTGCCAGCAGCTTAGGGGCCTGGGAGGGACTAGCGGGGTCGAATGAGCAGTTCTTC
CDR3: CASSLGAWEGLAGSNEQFF

size: -
J: TRBJ1-2
D: TRBD1
V: TRBV9
DNA: TGTGCCAGCAGCTTGAGGGACAGGGGGCTCGCCAATAGGGGCTACACCTTC
CDR3: CASSLRDRGLANRGYTF

size: -
J: TRBJ2-1
D: -
V: TRBV15
DNA: TGTGCCACCAGTACCGGGACAACGGATGAGCAGTTCTTC
CDR3: CATSTGTTDEQFF

size: many
J: TRBJ2-7
D: TRBD1
V: TRBV5-5
DNA: TGTGCCAGCAGCTTCGGACAGGCCTACGAGCAGTACTTC
CDR3: CASSFGQAYEQYF

size: many
J: TRBJ2-7
D: TRBD1
V: TRBV9
DNA: TGTGCCAGCAGCGGCCGACAGGGGAATTACGAGCAGTACTTC
CDR3: CASSGRQGNYEQYF

size: many
J: TRBJ2-1
D: TRBD1
V: TRBV12-3/TRBV12-4
DNA: TGTGCCAGCAGTTCCTCGACAGGGACCTCCTACAATGAGCAGTTCTTC
CDR3: CASSSSTGTSYNEQFF

size: -
J: TRBJ1-4
D: -
V: TRBV5-1
DNA: TGCGCCAGCAGCTCTCGGACAGAGGGTGAAAAACTGTTTTTT
CDR3: CASSSRTEGEKLFF

size: many
J: TRBJ2-7
D: -
V: TRBV30
DNA: TGTGCCTGGACCAAAGGTGGGGGGCTCTCCTACGAGCAGTACTTC
CDR3: CAWTKGGGLSYEQYF

size: -
J: TRBJ2-6
D: -
V: TRBV12-3/TRBV12-4
DNA: TGTGCCAGCAGTTTATCCCGGAGCTCTGGGGCCAACGTCCTGACTTTC
CDR3: CASSLSRSSGANVLTF

size: few
J: TRBJ1-2
D: -
V: TRBV6-5
DNA: TGTGCCAGCAGTTACACGGGGAGAGATGGCTACACCTTC
CDR3: CASSYTGRDGYTF

size: -
J: TRBJ2-1
D: TRBD2
V: TRBV7-9
DNA: TGTGCCAGCAGCTTCCCCGCGCGGGGGTACAGTGAGCAGTTCTTC
CDR3: CASSFPARGYSEQFF

size: many
J: TRBJ1-2
D: -
V: TRBV5-1
DNA: TGCGCCAGCAGCTTGGAGGGTGAGGGCTATGGCTACACCTTC
CDR3: CASSLEGEGYGYTF

size: many
J: TRBJ1-1
D: -
V: TRBV15
DNA: TGTGCCACCAGCAGAGATGGGTACGGGGACACTGAAGCTTTCTTT
CDR3: CATSRDGYGDTEAFF

size: -
J: TRBJ2-1
D: TRBD2
V: TRBV29-1
DNA: TGCAGCGTTGAAGATTGGGGAGGGGACAATGAGCAGTTCTTC
CDR3: CSVEDWGGDNEQFF

size: -
J: TRBJ1-2
D: TRBD1
V: TRBV7-6
DNA: TGTGCCAGCAGCCCCCGGACAGGGCCGAATGGCTACACCTTC
CDR3: CASSPRTGPNGYTF

size: -
J: TRBJ1-3
D: -
V: TRBV20-1
DNA: TGCAGTGCTACCTTCAACAGCATCTCTGGAAACACCATATATTTT
CDR3: CSATFNSISGNTIYF

size: -
J: TRBJ2-3
D: TRBD2
V: TRBV6-1
DNA: TGTGCCAGCAGTGAAGTATCCGGGAGGGGTACAGATACGCAGTATTTT
CDR3: CASSEVSGRGTDTQYF

size: -
J: TRBJ2-1
D: -
V: TRBV19
DNA: TGTGCCAGTAGTATGGTCGCAGGATTTTCCTCCTACAATGAGCAGTTCTTC
CDR3: CASSMVAGFSSYNEQFF

size: -
J: TRBJ2-3
D: TRBD1
V: TRBV20-1
DNA: TGCAGTGCTTTTCACCTCCGGGACAGGAGCACAGATACGCAGTATTTT
CDR3: CSAFHLRDRSTDTQYF

size: few
J: TRBJ1-1
D: TRBD1
V: TRBV5-1
DNA: TGCGCCAGCAGCCCGGGACAGCCCGACACTGAAGCTTTCTTT
CDR3: CASSPGQPDTEAFF

size: -
J: TRBJ2-1
D: -
V: TRBV12-3/TRBV12-4
DNA: TGTGCCAGCAGTGGGAGAGGGGACGCGAGCTCCTACAATGAGCAGTTCTTC
CDR3: CASSGRGDASSYNEQFF

size: -
J: TRBJ2-2
D: -
V: TRBV5-4
DNA: TGTGCCAGCACCAACGGACACCTGAACACCGGGGAGCTGTTTTTT
CDR3: CASTNGHLNTGELFF

size: many
J: TRBJ2-7
D: TRBD2
V: TRBV6-1
DNA: TGTGCCAGCAAGGGAGGACTAGCGGGGGCCTACGAGCAGTACTTC
CDR3: CASKGGLAGAYEQYF

size: -
J: TRBJ2-2
D: TRBD1
V: TRBV30
DNA: TGTGCCTGGAGGACAGGGAGCACCGGGGAGCTGTTTTTT
CDR3: CAWRTGSTGELFF

size: many
J: TRBJ1-2
D: -
V: TRBV12-3/TRBV12-4
DNA: TGTGCCAGCAGTTTAGGGGTTCCGCCTTCCACCTATGGCTACACCTTC
CDR3: CASSLGVPPSTYGYTF

size: -
J: TRBJ2-3
D: TRBD2
V: TRBV11-2
DNA: TGTGCCAGCAGCACCGGGAGCGGGGGGCACAATACGCAGTATTTT
CDR3: CASSTGSGGHNTQYF

size: many
J: TRBJ1-1
D: -
V: TRBV12-3/TRBV12-4
DNA: TGTGCCAGCAGTTTAGGAGGGCTAGGCACTGAAGCTTTCTTT
CDR3: CASSLGGLGTEAFF

size: many
J: TRBJ1-4
D: -
V: TRBV20-1
DNA: TGCAGTGCTAGACGCGAAAAACTGTTTTTT
CDR3: CSARREKLFF

size: -
J: TRBJ1-4
D: -
V: TRBV7-6
DNA: TGTGCCAGCAGCCCCCAGGACAGCTTTAATGAAAAACTGTTTTTT
CDR3: CASSPQDSFNEKLFF

size: many
J: TRBJ2-7
D: TRBD1
V: TRBV28
DNA: TGTGCCAGCCTCCCCCTCCCGGGACAGGGACCCTACGAGCAGTACTTC
CDR3: CASLPLPGQGPYEQYF

size: -
J: TRBJ1-4
D: TRBD1
V: TRBV10-3
DNA: TGTGCCATCAGTACCGGGACAGGGGAGGGAAAACTGTTTTTT
CDR3: CAISTGTGEGKLFF

size: many
J: TRBJ1-1
D: -
V: TRBV7-3
DNA: TGTGCCAGCAGCTTAGATTCAGCCTCTAGTGAAGCTTTCTTT
CDR3: CASSLDSASSEAFF

size: few
J: TRBJ1-1
D: -
V: TRBV4-1
DNA: TGCGCCAGCAGCCAAGATAGGAGTAAGGGCCCCACTGAAGCTTTCTTT
CDR3: CASSQDRSKGPTEAFF

size: many
J: TRBJ2-2
D: -
V: TRBV5-1
DNA: TGCGCCAGCAGCTTGGTTCTCGGGGGCGGCGGGGAGCTGTTTTTT
CDR3: CASSLVLGGGGELFF

size: -
J: TRBJ1-1
D: -
V: TRBV11-3
DNA: TGTGCCAGCAGCTCCGACAGCCTCCAGGACACTGAAGCTTTCTTT
CDR3: CASSSDSLQDTEAFF

size: many
J: TRBJ2-2
D: TRBD2
V: TRBV7-9
DNA: TGTGCCAGCAGCTTTAGCGGGGCGAACACCGGGGAGCTGTTTTTT
CDR3: CASSFSGANTGELFF

size: few
J: TRBJ2-1
D: TRBD1
V: TRBV7-9
DNA: TGTGCCAGCAGCTCCCCCGACAGGGGTCGGGGTGAGCAGTTCTTC
CDR3: CASSSPDRGRGEQFF

size: few
J: TRBJ1-5
D: -
V: TRBV16
DNA: TGTGCCAGCAGCCAAGGGGGGTCGGATCAGCCCCAGCATTTT
CDR3: CASSQGGSDQPQHF

size: -
J: TRBJ2-3
D: TRBD2
V: TRBV19
DNA: TGTGCCAGTAAGAGGACTAGCGGGGATGGCACAGATACGCAGTATTTT
CDR3: CASKRTSGDGTDTQYF

size: -
J: TRBJ1-1
D: -
V: TRBV6-1
DNA: TGTGCCAGCAGTTATTCTTCCGGACGGATCACTGAAGCTTTCTTT
CDR3: CASSYSSGRITEAFF

size: few
J: TRBJ2-7
D: -
V: TRBV7-2
DNA: TGTGCCAGCAGCTTAAGCCGGGGGACCGAGCAGTACTTC
CDR3: CASSLSRGTEQYF

size: -
J: TRBJ1-5
D: -
V: TRBV24-1
DNA: TGTGCCACCAGTGACCCCAACAGCGGTAATCAGCCCCAGCATTTT
CDR3: CATSDPNSGNQPQHF